One and the same sample provided the 10 T cell receptor beta chains below, sequenced in a study of T cell changes during pregnancy in multiple sclerosis. Produced via immunoSEQ multiplex PCR; TCRdb's table is partial and in-frame only. The repertoire holds about 98,000 clones, with roughly 94% as singletons. The sample was peripheral blood, taken after pregnancy. The receptor set was obtained from a female donor in good health, enrolled as a control in a pregnancy study.

The CDR3 region has the DNA TGTGCCAGTAGTACCGGGACAGGGGGCGCATGGGCAGATACGCAGTATTTT. Translation: CASSTGTGGAWADTQYF. The rearrangement joins TRBV19 to TRBJ2-3, with 12 bases aligning to TRBD1. The CDR3 sequence is 17 residues long. The germline V gene encodes CDR1 LNHDA and CDR2 SQIVND (reference sequence). The V segment lost 4 bases and the J segment 4 bases; nucleotides outside the gene matches: 9.

This clone appeared once. The rearrangement links TRBV4-1 to TRBJ2-1, with D possibly matching TRBD2 (7 bases). The germline V gene encodes CDR1 MGHRA and CDR2 YSYEKL. The CDR3 sequence is 15 residues long. Deletions cut 0 bases from V and 3 bases from J, with 9 bases between. The CDR3 DNA follows: TGCGCCAGCAGCCAAGAGGGGGGGCTCTACAATGAGCAGTTCTTC. Its translation is CASSQEGGLYNEQFF.

The chain is built from TRBV18 and TRBJ2-4; the D gene is possibly TRBD2 (7 bases). The CDR3 spans 18 residues. V lost 3 bases, J lost 2 bases, and 20 bases lay in between. Germline lookup yields CDR1 KGHSH and CDR2 LQKENI. The CDR3: CASSPSNPGGRSKNIQYF. As DNA, the CDR3 is TGTGCCAGCTCACCTTCAAACCCGGGGGGCAGGTCCAAAAACATTCAGTACTTC.

V and J are TRBV7-6 and TRBJ2-3, with 7 bases identical to TRBD1. Germline lookup yields CDR1 SGHVS and CDR2 FNYEAQ. V was clipped by 1 base and J by 6 bases; unmatched bases: 1. The CDR3 has 13 residues. For the CDR3, the DNA is TGTGCCAGCAGCTTAGTACAGGGGGATACGCAGTATTTT. It codes for CASSLVQGDTQYF.

The chain uses TRBV6-9 and TRBJ1-3, with 8 bases identical to TRBD1. Germline V lookup: CDR1 MNHGY, CDR2 SVAAGI. The CDR3 has 14 residues. V was pared by 9 bases and J by 0 bases, with 4 bases of the junction left unmatched. The CDR3 region has the DNA TGTGCCAGTAGGACAGGGAGCTCTGGAAACACCATATATTTT. It encodes CASRTGSSGNTIYF.

J is TRBJ2-3 and V is TRBV2; 12 bases map to TRBD2. The CDR3 is 17 amino acids. Germline-derived CDR1 and CDR2 are SNHLY and FYNNEI. Trimming at V came to 7 bases and at J to 2 bases, leaving 10 bases not matched to a gene. The CDR3 protein is CASTISGLAGSTDTQYF. As DNA, the CDR3 is TGTGCCAGCACCATAAGTGGACTAGCGGGATCCACAGATACGCAGTATTTT.

V and J are TRBV5-1 and TRBJ2-3, with TRBD2 identical over 7 bases. V gave up 3 bases and J gave up 3 bases; unmatched junction bases: 4. The CDR3 contains 14 residues. Germline V lookup: CDR1 SGHRS, CDR2 YFSETQ. CDR3 protein: CASSWQGGTDTQYF. The CDR3 coding sequence is TGCGCCAGCAGCTGGCAGGGAGGGACAGATACGCAGTATTTT.

V usage is TRBV5-1 and J usage is TRBJ1-1; 7 bases line up with TRBD1. Germline lookup yields CDR1 SGHRS and CDR2 YFSETQ. With 4 bases clipped from V and 2 bases from J, the junction kept 8 bases outside the gene matches. The CDR3 is 15 amino acids. CDR3 in amino acids: CASSTTGFSNTEAFF. CDR3 nucleotides: TGCGCCAGCAGCACGACAGGGTTCTCCAACACTGAAGCTTTCTTT.

The chain is built from TRBV11-2 and TRBJ1-1; D unresolved. V was trimmed by 5 bases and J by 5 bases, leaving 9 bases between them. The CDR3 has 12 amino acids. Germline V gives CDR1 SGHAT, CDR2 FQNNGV. The CDR3 sequence is CASSPPVTEAFF. Here the CDR3 DNA reads TGTGCCAGCAGCCCCCCGGTTACTGAAGCTTTCTTT.

The chain combines TRBV28 with TRBJ1-3; D is uncertain. The CDR3 runs to 15 residues. V lost 7 bases and J lost 7, with 20 bases in between. Germline V gene data show CDR1 as MDHEN and CDR2 as SYDVKM. The CDR3 is CASTSTRAYGNTIYF. In DNA, the CDR3 is TGTGCCAGCACCTCGACGCGGGCGTACGGTAACACCATATATTTT.